The text below deals with one TCR beta chain. TCRdb re-called the 5' RACE reads with MiXCR, one entry per CDR3 protein. This sample yields just over 450,000 distinct CDR3 sequences, of which 12% to 15% are seen a single time; approximately 0.52% belongs to the top ten. This entry is derived from a study of identical twins. The same specimen was also included in a second study, on yellow fever vaccine responses in identical twins.

The sample comprised CD4+ T cells sorted from blood. The sequence derives from a woman between 18 and 29 years old in good health.

In DNA, the CDR3 is TGCAGTGCTAGTGGGTTCATCGGGACCGGGGAGCTGTTTTTT. Translating gives CSASGFIGTGELFF. V gene TRBV20-1 combines with J gene TRBJ2-2; no reliable D call. This CDR3 contains 14 residues. Germline V gives CDR1 DFQATT, CDR2 SNEGSKA (reference sequence). The germline V and J ends were trimmed by 3 bases and 5 bases, with 13 bases remaining between them.